Listed below are T cell receptor beta chains from one sample, sequenced in a study of blood T cell repertoires in COVID-19. The repertoire was sequenced with immunoSEQ multiplex PCR; TCRdb's copy has only in-frame clones and lacks some. The sample shows about 170,000 clones, roughly 80% of them seen only once. Material for sequencing was peripheral blood. The receptors shown here come from a woman in her sixties or seventies with COVID-19, enrolled during active disease. The CDR3 runs from the conserved cysteine through the conserved F or W. The order of the fields is clone size, V gene, J gene, D gene, CDR3 DNA, CDR3 protein. D genes are given only for firm matches. Part of the rows lack a size; the others show once, few, many or a class for expanded clones.

abundance: .
v_gene: TRBV5-5
j_gene: TRBJ2-3
d_gene: TRBD2
CDR3nt: TGTGCCAGCAGCTTGGCTAGCGGGGGATCAGATACGCAGTATTTT
CDR3aa: CASSLASGGSDTQYF

abundance: .
v_gene: TRBV3-1/TRBV3-2
j_gene: TRBJ1-2
d_gene: TRBD1
CDR3nt: TGTGCCAGCAGCCCACAGGGGGCTAACTATGGCTACACCTTC
CDR3aa: CASSPQGANYGYTF

abundance: .
v_gene: TRBV6-2/TRBV6-3
j_gene: TRBJ2-2
d_gene: .
CDR3nt: TGTGCCAGCAGTGCCCGCAGGGGACCCGGGGAGCTGTTTTTT
CDR3aa: CASSARRGPGELFF

abundance: .
v_gene: TRBV30
j_gene: TRBJ1-2
d_gene: TRBD1
CDR3nt: TGTGCCTGGAGAATTGCTGGCACAGGGGGTTTCGCGGGCTATGGCTACACCTTC
CDR3aa: CAWRIAGTGGFAGYGYTF

abundance: .
v_gene: TRBV6-5
j_gene: TRBJ1-1
d_gene: TRBD1
CDR3nt: TGTGCCAGCGTAGACAGGGGACGGACTGAAGCTTTCTTT
CDR3aa: CASVDRGRTEAFF

abundance: .
v_gene: TRBV28
j_gene: TRBJ2-3
d_gene: .
CDR3nt: TGTGCCAGCCGTAGACTTTATACGCAGTATTTT
CDR3aa: CASRRLYTQYF

abundance: .
v_gene: TRBV19
j_gene: TRBJ2-1
d_gene: .
CDR3nt: TGTGCCAGTAGCCGCCCAGGGAATGAGCAGTTCTTC
CDR3aa: CASSRPGNEQFF

abundance: .
v_gene: TRBV7-9
j_gene: TRBJ1-5
d_gene: .
CDR3nt: TGTGCCAGCAGCAGGGACTCCGTCCAAGCCCAGCATTTT
CDR3aa: CASSRDSVQAQHF

abundance: .
v_gene: TRBV7-2
j_gene: TRBJ2-7
d_gene: TRBD1
CDR3nt: TGTGCCAGCAGCTCCACGGACAGGACGTACGAGCAGTACTTC
CDR3aa: CASSSTDRTYEQYF

abundance: .
v_gene: TRBV5-6
j_gene: TRBJ1-1
d_gene: .
CDR3nt: TGTGCCAGCAGCTTAGGAGTACAACTAACTGAAGCTTTCTTT
CDR3aa: CASSLGVQLTEAFF

abundance: .
v_gene: TRBV30
j_gene: TRBJ2-7
d_gene: TRBD1
CDR3nt: TGTGCCTGGAGTGTAAGGAGGGGGACAGGGGGCTCCTACGAGCAGTACTTC
CDR3aa: CAWSVRRGTGGSYEQYF

abundance: few
v_gene: TRBV6-1
j_gene: TRBJ2-2
d_gene: .
CDR3nt: TGTGCCAGCAGTGAACTCTACGGGGGTTCCGGGGAGCTGTTTTTT
CDR3aa: CASSELYGGSGELFF

abundance: .
v_gene: TRBV27
j_gene: TRBJ2-7
d_gene: TRBD2
CDR3nt: TGTGCCAGCAGTCCCCGGGGGGGGATCTCCTACGAGCAGTACTTC
CDR3aa: CASSPRGGISYEQYF

abundance: .
v_gene: TRBV6-5
j_gene: TRBJ2-7
d_gene: TRBD2
CDR3nt: TGTGCCAGCAACACTCTAGCGGGAATTAGCTACGAGCAGTACTTC
CDR3aa: CASNTLAGISYEQYF

abundance: few
v_gene: TRBV24-1
j_gene: TRBJ1-1
d_gene: .
CDR3nt: TGTGCCACCAGTGATTTAGGGGGAACTTTCTTT
CDR3aa: CATSDLGGTFF

abundance: .
v_gene: TRBV5-1
j_gene: TRBJ2-1
d_gene: .
CDR3nt: TGCGCCAGCAGCTTGGGTCCGGGGGGCGCCTACAATGAGCAGTTCTTC
CDR3aa: CASSLGPGGAYNEQFF